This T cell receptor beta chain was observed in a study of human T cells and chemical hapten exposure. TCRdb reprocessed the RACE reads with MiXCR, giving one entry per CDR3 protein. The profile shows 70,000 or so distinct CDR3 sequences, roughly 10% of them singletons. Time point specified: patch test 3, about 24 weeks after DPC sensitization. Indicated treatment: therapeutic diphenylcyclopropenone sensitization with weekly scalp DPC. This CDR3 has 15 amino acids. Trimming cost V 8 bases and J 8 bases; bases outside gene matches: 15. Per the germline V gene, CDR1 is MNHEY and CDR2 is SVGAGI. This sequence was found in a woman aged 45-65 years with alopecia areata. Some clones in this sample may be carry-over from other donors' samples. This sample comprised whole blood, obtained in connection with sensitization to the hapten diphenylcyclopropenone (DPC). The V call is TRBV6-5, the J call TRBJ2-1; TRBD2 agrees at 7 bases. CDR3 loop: CASVLTGGSVYEQFF. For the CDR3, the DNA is TGTGCCAGCGTACTTACAGGCGGGAGCGTCTATGAGCAGTTCTTC.